These T cell receptor beta chains were read from a single sample in a study of beta chain features in type 1 diabetes. The assay was immunoSEQ multiplex PCR, and TCRdb's table has in-frame clones only and misses some. Of about 280,000 clones in the sample, approximately 16% were seen once. The specimen sequenced was naive CD4+ T cells from blood. Receptor source: a man between 18 and 35 years old with type 1 diabetes. The CDR3 runs from the conserved cysteine through the conserved F or W. The order of the fields is clone size, J gene, D gene, V gene, CDR3 protein, CDR3 DNA. D genes are given only for firm matches. Not all rows give a size; the values are once, few, many and, for expanded clones, a class.

>-|TRBJ2-4|-|TRBV6-5
CASRRTVGENIQYF
TGTGCCAGCAGGAGGACAGTGGGGGAAAACATTCAGTACTTC
>-|TRBJ1-5|-|TRBV30
CAWSVEGTPHRPQHF
TGTGCCTGGAGTGTAGAGGGCACCCCCCATCGGCCCCAGCATTTT
>-|TRBJ2-1|-|TRBV2
CASSPAGVTYNEQFF
TGTGCCAGCAGTCCAGCTGGAGTAACCTACAATGAGCAGTTCTTC
>few|TRBJ2-7|-|TRBV28
CASTRAGSYEQYF
TGTGCCAGCACCCGGGCGGGGTCCTACGAGCAGTACTTC
>few|TRBJ2-3|-|TRBV20-1
CSATTDTQYF
TGCAGTGCTACGACAGATACGCAGTATTTT
>-|TRBJ2-7|TRBD1|TRBV30
CAWSVSVTGGREQYF
TGTGCCTGGAGTGTATCGGTCACAGGGGGACGCGAGCAGTACTTC
>-|TRBJ1-1|TRBD1|TRBV2
CASSEGGQGTEAFF
TGTGCCAGCAGTGAAGGTGGACAGGGCACTGAAGCTTTCTTT
>-|TRBJ2-2|TRBD2|TRBV4-1
CASSRSGGAITGELFF
TGCGCCAGCAGTCGGTCGGGAGGGGCCATCACCGGGGAGCTGTTTTTT
>-|TRBJ2-3|TRBD1|TRBV4-1
CASSRTGMRTDTQYF
TGCGCCAGCAGCCGGACAGGGATGAGGACAGATACGCAGTATTTT
>-|TRBJ2-1|-|TRBV29-1
CSVVGDSMGGLNNEQFF
TGCAGCGTCGTCGGAGATAGTATGGGGGGATTAAACAATGAGCAGTTCTTC
>few|TRBJ1-1|-|TRBV13
CASSSTGKGTEAFF
TGTGCCAGCAGCTCCACAGGGAAAGGAACTGAAGCTTTCTTT
>-|TRBJ1-5|TRBD1|TRBV30
CAYSGTGGNQPQHF
TGTGCCTATTCCGGGACAGGAGGCAATCAGCCCCAGCATTTT
>-|TRBJ2-7|-|TRBV28
CASSLTWLSGQYF
TGTGCCAGCAGTCTAACGTGGCTTTCGGGGCAGTACTTC
>-|TRBJ2-7|-|TRBV18
CASSPLASRSYEQYF
TGTGCCAGCTCACCTCTAGCGTCTCGCTCCTACGAGCAGTACTTC
>few|TRBJ1-2|-|TRBV7-9
CASSIQGPTNYGYTF
TGTGCCAGCAGCATACAGGGTCCAACTAACTATGGCTACACCTTC
>-|TRBJ1-1|-|TRBV30
CACSSRNTEDTEAFF
TGTGCCTGCTCCTCACGAAATACCGAGGACACTGAAGCTTTCTTT